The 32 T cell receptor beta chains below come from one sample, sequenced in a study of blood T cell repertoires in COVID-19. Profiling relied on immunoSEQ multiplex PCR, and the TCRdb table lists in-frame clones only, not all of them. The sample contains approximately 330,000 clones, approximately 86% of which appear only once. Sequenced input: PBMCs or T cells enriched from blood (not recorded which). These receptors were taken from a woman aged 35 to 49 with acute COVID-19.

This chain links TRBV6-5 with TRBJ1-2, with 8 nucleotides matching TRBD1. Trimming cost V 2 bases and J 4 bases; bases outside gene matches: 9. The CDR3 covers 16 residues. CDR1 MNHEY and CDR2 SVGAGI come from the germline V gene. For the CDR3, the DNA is TGTGCCAGCAGTTACCCCCTCTCAGGGACAGGCTATGGCTACACCTTC. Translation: CASSYPLSGTGYGYTF.

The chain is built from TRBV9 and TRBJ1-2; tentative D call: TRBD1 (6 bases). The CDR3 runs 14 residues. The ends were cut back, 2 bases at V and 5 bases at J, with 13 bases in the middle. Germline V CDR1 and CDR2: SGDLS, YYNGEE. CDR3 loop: CASSVNRVEYGYTF. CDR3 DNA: TGTGCCAGCAGCGTGAACAGGGTTGAATATGGCTACACCTTC.

The CDR3 DNA follows: TGTGCCAGCAGCAAACTGACAGGGATTAACACCGGGGAGCTGTTTTTT. This translates into CASSKLTGINTGELFF. The V gene is TRBV5-8, the J gene TRBJ2-2; 7 bases map to TRBD1. With 4 bases clipped from V and 2 bases from J, the junction kept 8 bases outside the gene matches. The germline gives CDR1 SGHTS, CDR2 YDEGEE. CDR3 size: 16 residues.

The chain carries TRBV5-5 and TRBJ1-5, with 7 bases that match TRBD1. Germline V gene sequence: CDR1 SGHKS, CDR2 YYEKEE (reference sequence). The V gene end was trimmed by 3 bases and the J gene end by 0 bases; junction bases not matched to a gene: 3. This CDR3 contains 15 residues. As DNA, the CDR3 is TGTGCCAGCAGCTCGGGGACAGTTAGCAATCAGCCCCAGCATTTT. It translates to CASSSGTVSNQPQHF.

CDR3 coding DNA: TGCGCCAGCAGCTTGGGAGATCTAGGGGACACTGAAGCTTTCTTT. Its translation: CASSLGDLGDTEAFF. The V and J genes are TRBV5-1 and TRBJ1-1; D is perhaps TRBD1 (5 bases). The V end was cut by 0 bases, the J end by 3 bases, with 12 bases between. The CDR3 is 15 amino acids. CDR1 and CDR2 (germline): SGHRS, YFSETQ. Variable domain in full (rest from reference TRBV5-1 and TRBJ1-1): KAGVTQTPRYLIKTRGQQVTLSCSPISGHRSVSWYQQTPGQGLQFLFEYFSETQRNKGNFPGRFSGRQFSNSRSEMNVSTLELGDSALYLCASSLGDLGDTEAFFGQGTRLTVV.

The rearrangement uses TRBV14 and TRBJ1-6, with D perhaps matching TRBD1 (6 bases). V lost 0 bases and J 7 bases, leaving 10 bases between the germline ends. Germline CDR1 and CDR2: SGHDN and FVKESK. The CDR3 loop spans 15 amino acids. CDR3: CASSQDSRGNSPLHF. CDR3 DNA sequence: TGTGCCAGCAGCCAAGATTCAAGGGGGAATTCACCCCTCCACTTT.

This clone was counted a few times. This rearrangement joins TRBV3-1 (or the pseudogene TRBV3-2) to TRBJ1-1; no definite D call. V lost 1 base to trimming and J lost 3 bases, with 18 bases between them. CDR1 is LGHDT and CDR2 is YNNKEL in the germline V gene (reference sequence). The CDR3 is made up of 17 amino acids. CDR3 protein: CASSQGLFGGSDTEAFF. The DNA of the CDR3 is TGTGCCAGCAGCCAAGGCCTATTCGGCGGCTCGGACACTGAAGCTTTCTTT.

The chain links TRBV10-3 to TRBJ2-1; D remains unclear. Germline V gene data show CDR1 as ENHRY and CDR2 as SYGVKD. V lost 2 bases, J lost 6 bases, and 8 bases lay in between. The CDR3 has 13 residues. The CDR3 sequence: CAISEGLTNEQFF. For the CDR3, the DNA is TGTGCCATCAGTGAGGGGCTTACCAATGAGCAGTTCTTC.

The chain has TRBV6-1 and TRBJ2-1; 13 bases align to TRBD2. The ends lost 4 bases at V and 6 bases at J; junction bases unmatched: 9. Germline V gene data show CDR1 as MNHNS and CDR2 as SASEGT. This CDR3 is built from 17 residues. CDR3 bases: TGTGCCAGCAGTGCCCGAGGACTAGCGGGAGTCGGCAATGAGCAGTTCTTC. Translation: CASSARGLAGVGNEQFF.

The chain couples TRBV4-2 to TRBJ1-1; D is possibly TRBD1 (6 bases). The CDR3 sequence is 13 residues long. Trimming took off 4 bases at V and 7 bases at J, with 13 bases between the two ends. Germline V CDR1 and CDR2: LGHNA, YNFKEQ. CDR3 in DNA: TGTGCCAGCAGCCGGCAGGAACAGGGTGAAGCTTTCTTT. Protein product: CASSRQEQGEAFF.

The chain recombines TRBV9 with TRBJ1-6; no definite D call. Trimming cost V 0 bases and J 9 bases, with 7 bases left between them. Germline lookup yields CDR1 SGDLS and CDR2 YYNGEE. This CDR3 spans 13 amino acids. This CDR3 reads CASSVGGGSPLHF. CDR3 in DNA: TGTGCCAGCAGCGTAGGTGGCGGTTCACCCCTCCACTTT.

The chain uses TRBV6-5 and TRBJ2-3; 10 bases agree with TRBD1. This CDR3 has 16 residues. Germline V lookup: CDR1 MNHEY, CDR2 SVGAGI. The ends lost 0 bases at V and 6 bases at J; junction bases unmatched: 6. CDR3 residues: CASSYSLGTGADTQYF. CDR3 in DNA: TGTGCCAGCAGTTACTCCCTCGGGACAGGGGCGGATACGCAGTATTTT.

The CDR3 protein is CASTPTTMNTGELFF. In nucleotides, the CDR3 is TGTGCCAGCACCCCTACGACAATGAACACCGGGGAGCTGTTTTTT. The chain carries TRBV7-2 and TRBJ2-2, with D unclear. Trimming took off 7 bases at V and 1 base at J, with 13 bases between the two ends. CDR1 is SGHTA, CDR2 FQGNSA, per germline. The CDR3 has 15 residues.

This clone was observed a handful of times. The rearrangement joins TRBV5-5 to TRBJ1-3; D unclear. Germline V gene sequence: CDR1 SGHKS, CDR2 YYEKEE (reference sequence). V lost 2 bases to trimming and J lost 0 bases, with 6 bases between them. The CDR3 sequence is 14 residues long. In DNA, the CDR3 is TGTGCCAGCAGCTTCTACAGCTCTGGAAACACCATATATTTT. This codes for CASSFYSSGNTIYF.

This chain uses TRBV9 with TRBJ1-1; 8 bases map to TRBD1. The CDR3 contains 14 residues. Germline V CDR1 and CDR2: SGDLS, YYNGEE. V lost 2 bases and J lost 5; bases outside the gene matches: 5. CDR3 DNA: TGTGCCAGCAGCGTGACAGGGGCTTCGACTGAAGCTTTCTTT. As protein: CASSVTGASTEAFF.

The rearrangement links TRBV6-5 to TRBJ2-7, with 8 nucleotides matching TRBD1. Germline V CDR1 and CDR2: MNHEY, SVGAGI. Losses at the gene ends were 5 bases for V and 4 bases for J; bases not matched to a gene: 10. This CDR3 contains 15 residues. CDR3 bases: TGTGCCAGCAGTCCACCCGGACAGGGTTTTTACGAGCAGTACTTC. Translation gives CASSPPGQGFYEQYF.

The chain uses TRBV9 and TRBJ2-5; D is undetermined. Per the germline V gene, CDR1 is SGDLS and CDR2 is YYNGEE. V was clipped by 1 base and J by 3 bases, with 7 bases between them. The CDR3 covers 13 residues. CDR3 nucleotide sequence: TGTGCCAGCAGCGTAACGGTTAAAGAGACCCAGTACTTC. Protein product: CASSVTVKETQYF.

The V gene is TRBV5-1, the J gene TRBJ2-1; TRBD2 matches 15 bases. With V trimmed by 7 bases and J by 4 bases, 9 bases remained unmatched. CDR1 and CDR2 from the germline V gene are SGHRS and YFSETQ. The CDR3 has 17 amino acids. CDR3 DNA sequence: TGCGCCAGCTGCCCAGGACTAGCGGGAGGGCAGTACAATGAGCAGTTCTTC. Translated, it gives CASCPGLAGGQYNEQFF.

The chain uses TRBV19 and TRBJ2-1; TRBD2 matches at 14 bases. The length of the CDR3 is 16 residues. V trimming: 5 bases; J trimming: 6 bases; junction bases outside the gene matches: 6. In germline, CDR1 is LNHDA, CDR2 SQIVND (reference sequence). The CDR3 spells CASSAHGTSGGNEQFF. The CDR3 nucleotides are TGTGCCAGTAGTGCCCACGGGACTAGCGGGGGCAATGAGCAGTTCTTC.

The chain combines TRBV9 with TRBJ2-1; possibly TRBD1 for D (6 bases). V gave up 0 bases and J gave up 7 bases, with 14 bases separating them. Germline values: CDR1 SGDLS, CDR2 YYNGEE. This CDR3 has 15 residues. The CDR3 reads CASSVGEGVRNEQFF. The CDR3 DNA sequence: TGTGCCAGCAGCGTAGGAGAGGGGGTGAGGAATGAGCAGTTCTTC.

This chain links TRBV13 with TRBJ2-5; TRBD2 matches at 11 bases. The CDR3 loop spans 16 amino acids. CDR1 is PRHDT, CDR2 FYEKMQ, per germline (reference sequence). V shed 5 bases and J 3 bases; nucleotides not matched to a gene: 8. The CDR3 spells CASSPPGTSGKETQYF. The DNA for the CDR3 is TGTGCCAGCAGCCCACCCGGGACTAGCGGTAAAGAGACCCAGTACTTC.

The CDR3 bases are TGCAGCGTTGAACCCCGGGGAGGGACAAACCGGGATGGCTACACCTTC. Amino acids: CSVEPRGGTNRDGYTF. The V gene is TRBV29-1, the J gene TRBJ1-2, with D perhaps matching TRBD1 (6 bases). In germline, CDR1 is SQVTM, CDR2 ANQGSEA. The V gene lost 2 bases and the J gene lost 6 bases, with 22 bases spanning the gap. This CDR3 is built from 16 residues.

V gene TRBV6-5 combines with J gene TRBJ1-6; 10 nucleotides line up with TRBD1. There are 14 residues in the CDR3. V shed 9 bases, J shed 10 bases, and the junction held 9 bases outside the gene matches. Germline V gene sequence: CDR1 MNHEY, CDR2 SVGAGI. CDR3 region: CASRGGTGDSPLHF. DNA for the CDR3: TGTGCCAGTAGAGGCGGGACAGGGGACTCACCCCTCCACTTT.

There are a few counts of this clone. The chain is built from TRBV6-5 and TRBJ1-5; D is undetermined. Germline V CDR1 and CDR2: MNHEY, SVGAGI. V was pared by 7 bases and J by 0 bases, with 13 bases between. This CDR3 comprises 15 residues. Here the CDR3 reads CASISVENSNQPQHF. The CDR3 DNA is TGTGCCAGCATTAGCGTGGAGAATAGCAATCAGCCCCAGCATTTT.

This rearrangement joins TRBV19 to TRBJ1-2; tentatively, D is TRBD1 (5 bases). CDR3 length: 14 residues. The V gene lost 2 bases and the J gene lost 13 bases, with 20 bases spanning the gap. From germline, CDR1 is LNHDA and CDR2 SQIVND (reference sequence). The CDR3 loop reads CASSIQTGTHDGTF. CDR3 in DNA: TGTGCCAGTAGTATACAAACCGGGACTCACGACGGCACCTTC.

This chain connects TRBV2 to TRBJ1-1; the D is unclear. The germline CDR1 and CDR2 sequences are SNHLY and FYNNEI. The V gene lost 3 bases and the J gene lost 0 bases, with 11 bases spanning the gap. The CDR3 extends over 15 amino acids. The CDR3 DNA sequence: TGTGCCAGCAGTGAGACTGAGGAAATGAACACTGAAGCTTTCTTT. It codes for CASSETEEMNTEAFF.

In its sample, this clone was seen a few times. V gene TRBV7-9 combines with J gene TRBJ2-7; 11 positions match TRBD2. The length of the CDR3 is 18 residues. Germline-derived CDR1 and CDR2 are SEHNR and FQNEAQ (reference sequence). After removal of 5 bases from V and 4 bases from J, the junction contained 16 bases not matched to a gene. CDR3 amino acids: CASSPRGSGLAGGYEQYF. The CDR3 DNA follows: TGTGCCAGCAGCCCTAGGGGGAGTGGGCTAGCGGGAGGATACGAGCAGTACTTC.

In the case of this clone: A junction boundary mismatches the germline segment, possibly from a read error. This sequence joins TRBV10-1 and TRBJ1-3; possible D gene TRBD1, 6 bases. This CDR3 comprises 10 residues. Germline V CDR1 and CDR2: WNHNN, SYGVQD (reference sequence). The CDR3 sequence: CANHTAGANF. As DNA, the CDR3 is TGCGCCAACCACACCGCAGGGGCGAATTTT.

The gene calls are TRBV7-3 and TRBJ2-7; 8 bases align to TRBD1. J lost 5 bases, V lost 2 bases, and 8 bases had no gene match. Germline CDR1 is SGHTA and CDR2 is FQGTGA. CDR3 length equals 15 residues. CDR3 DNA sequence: TGTGCCAGCAGCTTAGGCCCACAGGGGGGCAACGAGCAGTACTTC. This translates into CASSLGPQGGNEQYF.

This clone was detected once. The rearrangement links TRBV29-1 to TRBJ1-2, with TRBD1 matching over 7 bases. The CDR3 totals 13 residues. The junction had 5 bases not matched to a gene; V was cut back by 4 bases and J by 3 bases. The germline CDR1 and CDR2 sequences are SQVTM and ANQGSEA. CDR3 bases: TGCAGCGTTGTTACAGGGGTCTACTATGGCTACACCTTC. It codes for CSVVTGVYYGYTF.

The CDR3: CASSADSRADTQYF. In DNA form, the CDR3 reads TGTGCCAGCAGCGCTGATTCGAGGGCAGATACGCAGTATTTT. This sequence joins TRBV2 and TRBJ2-3; TRBD2 is a possible D gene (5 bases). CDR3 length equals 14 residues. Trimming removed 6 bases at V and 4 bases at J, with 14 bases between. CDR1 is SNHLY, CDR2 FYNNEI, per germline.

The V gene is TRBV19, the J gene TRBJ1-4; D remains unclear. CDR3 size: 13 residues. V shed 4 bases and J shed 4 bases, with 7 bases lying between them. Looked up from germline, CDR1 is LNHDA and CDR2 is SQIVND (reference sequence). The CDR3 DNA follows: TGTGCCAGTAGTACACAGTTTAATGAAAAACTGTTTTTT. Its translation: CASSTQFNEKLFF.